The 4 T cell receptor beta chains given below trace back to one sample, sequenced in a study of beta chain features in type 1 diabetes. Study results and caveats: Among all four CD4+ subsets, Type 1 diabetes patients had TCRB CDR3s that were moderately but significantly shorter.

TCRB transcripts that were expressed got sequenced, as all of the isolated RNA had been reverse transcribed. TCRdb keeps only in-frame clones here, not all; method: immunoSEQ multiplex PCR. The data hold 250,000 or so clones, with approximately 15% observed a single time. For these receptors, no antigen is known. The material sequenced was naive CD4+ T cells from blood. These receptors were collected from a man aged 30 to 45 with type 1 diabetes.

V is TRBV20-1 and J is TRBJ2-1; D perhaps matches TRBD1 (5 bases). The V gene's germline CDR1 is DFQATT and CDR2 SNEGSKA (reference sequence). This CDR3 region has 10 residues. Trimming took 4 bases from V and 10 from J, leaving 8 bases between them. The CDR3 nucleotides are TGCAGTGCTAAGGGGCTCGAGCAGTTCTTC. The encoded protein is CSAKGLEQFF.

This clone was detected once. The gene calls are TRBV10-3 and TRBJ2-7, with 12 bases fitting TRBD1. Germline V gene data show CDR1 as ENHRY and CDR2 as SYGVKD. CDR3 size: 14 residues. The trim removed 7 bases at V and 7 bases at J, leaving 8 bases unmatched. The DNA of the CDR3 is TGTGCCATCAATCAGGGACAGGGGGCCGAGGAGCAGTACTTC. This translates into CAINQGQGAEEQYF.

The CDR3 reads CASSPDRDYGYTF. The CDR3 DNA follows: TGTGCCAGCAGCCCGGACAGGGACTATGGCTACACCTTC. This chain connects TRBV9 to TRBJ1-2; TRBD1 agrees at 8 bases. The CDR3 contains 13 residues. The germline CDR1 and CDR2 sequences are SGDLS and YYNGEE. V was clipped by 4 bases and J by 3 bases; unmatched bases: 2.

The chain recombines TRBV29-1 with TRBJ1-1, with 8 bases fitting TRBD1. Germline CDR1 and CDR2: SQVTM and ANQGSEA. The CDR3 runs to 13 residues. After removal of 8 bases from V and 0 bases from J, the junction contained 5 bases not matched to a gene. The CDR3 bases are TGCAGCTTCCGGACAGGGCTGAACACTGAAGCTTTCTTT. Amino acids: CSFRTGLNTEAFF.